One and the same sample provided the 25 T cell receptor beta chains below, sequenced in a study of T cells after yellow fever vaccination. TCRdb re-called the 5' RACE reads through MiXCR, storing one row per CDR3 protein. The table has fewer than 350,000 distinct CDR3 sequences, 8.5% to 9% seen once; the top ten hold roughly 17%. The starting material was PBMCs, obtained on the day of the first yellow fever vaccination. The receptor set was obtained from a man aged 18-30 years who received the YFV17D yellow fever vaccine.

The table lists this clonotype with many counts. The chain employs TRBV7-9 and TRBJ2-7; D unclear. From germline, CDR1 is SEHNR and CDR2 FQNEAQ (reference sequence). Trimming removed 5 bases at V and 0 bases at J, with 11 bases between. This CDR3 is built from 14 residues. In DNA form, the CDR3 reads TGTGCCAGCAGCCCCCTGACTGACTCCTACGAGCAGTACTTC. This encodes CASSPLTDSYEQYF.

In this sample, this clonotype turned up a few times. The gene calls are TRBV4-2 and TRBJ2-3; 10 bases map to TRBD1. This CDR3 comprises 16 residues. Losses at the gene ends were 2 bases for V and 6 bases for J; bases not matched to a gene: 8. Looked up from germline, CDR1 is LGHNA and CDR2 is YNFKEQ. The CDR3 protein is CASSQWDRGSGDTQYF. The CDR3 region has the DNA TGTGCCAGCAGCCAATGGGACAGGGGATCGGGTGATACGCAGTATTTT.

The chain has TRBV20-1 and TRBJ1-1; 8 bases match TRBD1. V dropped 6 bases and J dropped 4; count of bases not matched to a gene: 7. CDR3 length: 13 residues. Germline-derived CDR1 and CDR2 are DFQATT and SNEGSKA (reference sequence). The CDR3 nucleotides read TGCAGTGCGACCCCAGGGGGCGGCACTGAAGCTTTCTTT. It translates to CSATPGGGTEAFF.

A few counts support this clonotype. This sequence joins TRBV11-2 and TRBJ2-7, with D perhaps TRBD1 (6 bases). Trimming took off 6 bases at V and 4 bases at J, with 10 bases between the two ends. Germline V CDR1 and CDR2: SGHAT, FQNNGV. This CDR3 is built from 12 residues. The CDR3 region is CASRQGYYEQYF. Written as DNA, the CDR3 is TGTGCCAGCAGGCAGGGGTATTACGAGCAGTACTTC.

This clonotype has at least ten counts. This rearrangement joins TRBV7-9 to TRBJ1-4; D unclear. Trimming cost V 3 bases and J 7 bases, with 3 bases left between them. Germline assignment: CDR1 SEHNR and CDR2 FQNEAQ (reference sequence). CDR3 size: 11 residues. The CDR3 nucleotides are TGTGCCAGCAGCTTGTTTGAAAAACTGTTTTTT. Amino acid sequence: CASSLFEKLFF.

This clonotype was picked up a small number of times. The V gene is TRBV7-8, the J gene TRBJ1-2; a possible D gene is TRBD1 (5 bases). V was trimmed by 1 base and J by 3 bases, leaving 9 bases between them. This CDR3 has 14 amino acids. CDR1 and CDR2 from the germline V gene are SGHVS and FQNEAQ. The CDR3 DNA reads as TGTGCCAGCAGCTTAGGCCCGGGGGACTATGGCTACACCTTC. Translated, it gives CASSLGPGDYGYTF. Drawing the rest from reference TRBV7-8 and TRBJ1-2, the complete variable domain is GAGVSQSPRYKVAKRGQDVALRCDPISGHVSLFWYQQALGQGPEFLTYFQNEAQLDKSGLPSDRFFAERPEGSVSTLKIQRTQQEDSAVYLCASSLGPGDYGYTFGSGTRLTVV.

This clonotype was detected a few times. The chain has TRBV4-2 and TRBJ2-1; perhaps D is TRBD1 or TRBD2 (5 bases each). This CDR3 is 16 amino acids long. The germline V and J ends were trimmed by 0 bases and 8 bases, with 17 bases remaining between them. Germline assignment: CDR1 LGHNA and CDR2 YNFKEQ. DNA for the CDR3: TGTGCCAGCAGCCAAGAGTTGACTTCCCGGGGCGATGAGCAGTTCTTC. Residues: CASSQELTSRGDEQFF.

This clonotype was recorded a few times. The genes are TRBV4-1 and TRBJ2-2; D might be TRBD2 (5 bases). The CDR3 sequence is 16 residues long. Germline V gene data show CDR1 as MGHRA and CDR2 as YSYEKL. Trimming stripped 4 bases from V and 4 bases from J, with 16 bases between. CDR3 bases: TGCGCCAGCAGCCCTATCGGAGGTCCAGCCACCGGGGAGCTGTTTTTT. The encoded protein is CASSPIGGPATGELFF.

Comments on this clonotype: A read error may be the cause here, since a much bigger clone is one base away. The chain combines TRBV23-1 with TRBJ2-5; 8 bases map to TRBD2. TRBV23-1 is labeled an ORF, and its function is uncertain. The V and J ends lost 5 bases and 5 bases, in that order; junction bases with no gene match: 7. The CDR3 is 14 amino acids. The CDR3 loop is CASSSGGARETQYF. The CDR3 DNA reads TGCGCCAGCAGTTCCGGGGGGGCCCGGGAGACCCAGTACTTC.

Many counts were recorded for this clonotype. The chain joins TRBV12-3 or TRBV12-4 to TRBJ2-3; TRBD2 aligns across 7 bases. This CDR3 comprises 14 residues. Trimming cost V 6 bases and J 6 bases; bases outside gene matches: 9. The CDR3 loop is CASRAQRGWDTQYF. CDR3 in DNA: TGTGCCAGCAGGGCCCAGCGGGGCTGGGATACGCAGTATTTT.

This clonotype turned up a few times. V gene TRBV20-1 combines with J gene TRBJ1-1; D call uncertain. The CDR3 spans 13 residues. Per germline, CDR1 DFQATT and CDR2 SNEGSKA (reference sequence). Trimming stripped 5 bases from V and 1 base from J, with 11 bases between. This chain's CDR3 is CSAPARANTEAFF. In nucleotides, the CDR3 is TGCAGTGCTCCCGCCCGGGCGAACACTGAAGCTTTCTTT.

In its sample, this clonotype was seen many times. V and J are TRBV7-2 and TRBJ2-5, with D perhaps TRBD2 (6 bases). V shed 7 bases and J shed 5 bases, with 17 bases lying between them. Germline lookup yields CDR1 SGHTA and CDR2 FQGNSA. The CDR3 totals 14 residues. CDR3 region: CASTLTRWTETQYF. CDR3 coding DNA: TGTGCCAGCACCCTGACTAGGTGGACCGAGACCCAGTACTTC.

This clonotype was seen at least ten times. This chain links TRBV11-2 with TRBJ2-5; 11 bases map to TRBD2. This CDR3 region has 18 residues. Germline V lookup: CDR1 SGHAT, CDR2 FQNNGV. Trimming at V came to 1 base and at J to 3 bases, leaving 10 bases not matched to a gene. The CDR3 sequence is CASSLGWPSGGFKETQYF. In DNA, the CDR3 is TGTGCCAGCAGCTTAGGGTGGCCTAGCGGGGGGTTCAAAGAGACCCAGTACTTC.

The genes are TRBV7-9 and TRBJ1-2, with D unclear. CDR1 is SEHNR, CDR2 FQNEAQ, per germline (reference sequence). The CDR3 totals 14 residues. Trimming removed 5 bases from V and 4 bases from J, with 14 bases in between. In nucleotides, the CDR3 is TGTGCCAGCAGCCCTAACCCCCGGCCCTATGGCTACACCTTC. Protein sequence: CASSPNPRPYGYTF.

The J gene is TRBJ1-2, the V gene TRBV10-3; TRBD1 matches 9 bases. CDR3 size: 13 residues. Trimming removed 4 bases from V and 6 bases from J; junction bases left unmatched: 3. In germline, CDR1 is ENHRY, CDR2 SYGVKD. The CDR3 region has the DNA TGTGCCATCAGTGCGGACAGGGGAAATGGCTACACCTTC. It yields the protein CAISADRGNGYTF.

There are many counts of this clonotype. The CDR3 region has the DNA TGCGCCAGCAGCGGGGGACTATCAAACACTGAAGCTTTCTTT. As protein: CASSGGLSNTEAFF. J is TRBJ1-1 and V is TRBV5-1; possibly TRBD1 for D (5 bases). The CDR3 extends over 14 amino acids. Germline V lookup: CDR1 SGHRS, CDR2 YFSETQ. Trimming left V 4 bases short and J 2 bases short, with 12 bases between. The variable domain in full, completed from reference TRBV5-1 and TRBJ1-1, reads KAGVTQTPRYLIKTRGQQVTLSCSPISGHRSVSWYQQTPGQGLQFLFEYFSETQRNKGNFPGRFSGRQFSNSRSEMNVSTLELGDSALYLCASSGGLSNTEAFFGQGTRLTVV.

This clonotype was recorded at least ten times. V is TRBV5-1 and J is TRBJ2-3; no reliable D call. The CDR3 is 15 amino acids. Germline CDR1 reads SGHRS; CDR2 reads YFSETQ. The germline V and J ends were trimmed by 0 bases and 0 bases, with 8 bases remaining between them. In DNA form, the CDR3 reads TGCGCCAGCAGCTTGGCCCAAACAAGCACAGATACGCAGTATTTT. This gives the protein CASSLAQTSTDTQYF.

In this sample, this clonotype turned up many times. The genes are TRBV15 and TRBJ1-4; maybe TRBD1 (5 bases). V lost 2 bases to trimming and J lost 8 bases, with 18 bases between them. The CDR3 consists of 16 residues. Germline V gene sequence: CDR1 LNHNV, CDR2 YYDKDF (reference sequence). The CDR3 spells CATSRTTVGVREKLFF. CDR3 bases: TGTGCCACCAGCAGAACCACCGTGGGGGTACGCGAAAAACTGTTTTTT. Full variable domain (outside the CDR3, taken from reference TRBV15 and TRBJ1-4): DAMVIQNPRYQVTQFGKPVTLSCSQTLNHNVMYWYQQKSSQAPKLLFHYYDKDFNNEADTPDNFQSRRPNTSFCFLDIRSPGLGDTAMYLCATSRTTVGVREKLFFGSGTQLSVL.

The table lists this clonotype with many counts. The CDR3 reads CASSLGAGGSYEQYV. CDR3 coding DNA: TGCGCCAGCAGCTTGGGGGCAGGGGGCTCCTACGAGCAGTACGTC. The V call is TRBV5-1, the J call TRBJ2-7, with 7 bases lining up with TRBD1. The CDR3 is made up of 15 amino acids. With V trimmed by 0 bases and J by 0 bases, 3 bases remained unmatched. Looked up from germline, CDR1 is SGHRS and CDR2 is YFSETQ.

This clonotype was found a few times. The genes are TRBV15 and TRBJ2-7; no reliable D call. Germline CDR1 and CDR2: LNHNV and YYDKDF (reference sequence). The germline V and J ends were trimmed by 0 bases and 6 bases, with 3 bases remaining between them. This CDR3 has 11 residues. CDR3 coding DNA: TGTGCCACCAGCAGAGATCGCGAGCAGTACTTC. Residues: CATSRDREQYF. The full variable domain, rest sourced from reference TRBV15 and TRBJ2-7, is DAMVIQNPRYQVTQFGKPVTLSCSQTLNHNVMYWYQQKSSQAPKLLFHYYDKDFNNEADTPDNFQSRRPNTSFCFLDIRSPGLGDTAMYLCATSRDREQYFGPGTRLTVT.

This clonotype has at least ten counts. V is TRBV4-3 and J is TRBJ2-3; 7 bases are a match to TRBD1. The junction had 4 bases not matched to a gene; V was cut back by 4 bases and J by 0 bases. In germline, CDR1 is LGHNA, CDR2 YSLEER. This CDR3 has 15 residues. The CDR3 loop reads CASSLQGLSTDTQYF. In nucleotides, the CDR3 is TGCGCCAGCAGCCTACAGGGGCTAAGCACAGATACGCAGTATTTT.

The genes are TRBV5-1 and TRBJ2-3; 9 bases are a match to TRBD1. Germline V gives CDR1 SGHRS, CDR2 YFSETQ. V trimming: 0 bases; J trimming: 4 bases; junction bases outside the gene matches: 6. CDR3 length: 16 residues. In nucleotides, the CDR3 is TGCGCCAGCAGCTTGGCCCCGGGACAGGGACCAGATACGCAGTATTTT. Its protein product is CASSLAPGQGPDTQYF.

This clonotype was counted only a few times. The genes are TRBV4-2 and TRBJ1-5; D remains unclear. Germline loops: CDR1 LGHNA, CDR2 YNFKEQ. This CDR3 comprises 12 residues. Trimming took off 4 bases at V and 8 bases at J, with 9 bases between the two ends. The CDR3 bases are TGTGCCAGCAGCCGGGCCGGAGAGCCCCAGCATTTT. It codes for CASSRAGEPQHF.

This clonotype was seen ten or more times. This rearrangement joins TRBV6-2 or TRBV6-3 to TRBJ2-7; D is perhaps TRBD2 (5 bases). Germline assignment: CDR1 MNHEY and CDR2 SVGEGT. This CDR3 has 15 residues. V lost 0 bases, J lost 4 bases, and 13 bases lay in between. CDR3 DNA: TGTGCCAGCAGTTACTCGAGTATAGAGGGATACGAGCAGTACGTC. Translation gives CASSYSSIEGYEQYV.

The CDR3 bases are TGCGCCAGCAGCCAGCGGACAGGAGGTGAAGAAAAACTGTTTTTT. Protein product: CASSQRTGGEEKLFF. The V gene is TRBV4-1, the J gene TRBJ1-4; 7 bases are a match to TRBD1. Germline CDR1 and CDR2: MGHRA and YSYEKL. There are 15 residues in the CDR3. The junction had 9 bases not matched to a gene; V was cut back by 3 bases and J by 8 bases.